Here is one T cell receptor beta chain with its context. Method: immunoSEQ multiplex PCR; TCRdb's copy keeps in-frame clones and lacks some. This table has fewer than 35,000 clones, approximately 80% appearing once. This entry comes from a study of OX40 agonist ivuxolimab in advanced cancers. This receptor was taken from an adult with an advanced solid tumor such as melanoma, head and neck, liver or kidney cancer. Sequencing was performed on CD4+ or CD8+ T cells sorted from blood, taken in a trial of the OX40 agonist ivuxolimab.

Written as DNA, the CDR3 is TGCGCCAGCAGCCAACAGGGGATTTCCTACAATGAGCAGTTCTTC. This codes for CASSQQGISYNEQFF. V gene TRBV4-1 combines with J gene TRBJ2-1; TRBD1 is a possible D gene (6 bases). The CDR3 is 15 residues long. Between the trimmed V and J ends, which lost 2 bases and 1 base, there was a span of 9 bases. Germline-derived CDR1 and CDR2 are MGHRA and YSYEKL.